The 10 T cell receptor beta chains below all came from one sample that was sequenced in a study of Graves' ophthalmopathy and Graves' hyperthyroidism. Investigators amplified TCR beta CDR3 regions from RNA transcripts. After a first-round RT-PCR with HTBI primers, a second-round multiplex PCR was run. Each CDR3 protein is one row after TCRdb ran MiXCR on the multiplex PCR reads. The sample lists 200,000 to 250,000 distinct CDR3 sequences; about 47% were seen once. Sequencing input: peripheral blood. Receptors were obtained from an adult man with Graves' ophthalmopathy.

This chain links TRBV2 with TRBJ2-5; a possible D gene is TRBD1 (6 bases). This CDR3 contains 15 residues. CDR1 is SNHLY and CDR2 is FYNNEI in the germline V gene. Trimming cost V 5 bases and J 0 bases, with 13 bases left between them. This CDR3 is CASSPGHRYQETQYF. DNA of the CDR3: TGTGCCAGCAGTCCGGGACATCGGTACCAAGAGACCCAGTACTTC.

This clonotype was seen a few times. This chain uses TRBV6-6 with TRBJ1-2; D gene ambiguous. Germline CDR1 and CDR2: MNHNY and SVGAGI (reference sequence). The CDR3 runs 11 residues. Trimming took off 6 bases at V and 4 bases at J, with 6 bases between the two ends. The CDR3 coding sequence is TGTGCCAGCAGCAACAGCTATGGCTACACCTTC. It codes for CASSNSYGYTF.

The J gene is TRBJ1-1, the V gene TRBV5-1, with D possibly TRBD1 on 5 matching bases. CDR1 is SGHRS, CDR2 YFSETQ, per germline. V lost 0 bases, J lost 1 base, and 13 bases lay in between. The CDR3 spans 16 residues. The CDR3 nucleotides read TGCGCCAGCAGCTTGGGGGGGTCGTGGGGGAACACTGAAGCTTTCTTT. Its translation: CASSLGGSWGNTEAFF.

In its sample, this clonotype was seen a few times. The chain has TRBV10-3 and TRBJ1-1; no clear D gene. This CDR3 is 14 amino acids long. Trimming took 0 bases from V and 4 from J, leaving 9 bases between them. Looked up from germline, CDR1 is ENHRY and CDR2 is SYGVKD. The CDR3 DNA follows: TGTGCCATCAGTGAGTCGCAGGCAACCACTGAAGCTTTCTTT. Translation gives CAISESQATTEAFF.

This clonotype has a handful of counts. This chain joins TRBV9 and TRBJ1-6; D gene ambiguous. Deletions cut 8 bases from V and 8 bases from J, with 20 bases between. The CDR3 has 15 residues. CDR1 and CDR2 from the germline V gene are SGDLS and YYNGEE. The CDR3 DNA sequence: TGTGCCAGTAGTACGCACGCAGGTGCTGATTCACCCCTCCACTTT. Protein sequence: CASSTHAGADSPLHF.

There are a few counts of this clonotype. The chain links TRBV10-1 to TRBJ2-7; D unclear. Trimming pared 5 bases from V and 2 bases from J, leaving 10 bases between. This CDR3 is 13 amino acids long. The germline V gene has CDR1 WNHNN and CDR2 SYGVQD (reference sequence). CDR3 DNA: TGCGCCAGCAGTCCAAACCCGCCCTACGAGCAGTACTTC. Its protein product is CASSPNPPYEQYF.

This clonotype was detected only a few times. The V and J genes are TRBV11-2 and TRBJ2-7; TRBD2 matches at 8 bases. The germline CDR1 and CDR2 sequences are SGHAT and FQNNGV. The CDR3 consists of 15 residues. The trim removed 4 bases at V and 0 bases at J, leaving 5 bases unmatched. The CDR3 coding sequence is TGTGCCAGCAGCTCAATAGCGGGGTTCTCCTACGAGCAGTACTTC. This sequence encodes CASSSIAGFSYEQYF.

This rearrangement joins TRBV24-1 to TRBJ1-2; the D gene is possibly TRBD1 (6 bases). The CDR3 extends over 14 amino acids. Germline V gene data show CDR1 as KGHDR and CDR2 as SFDVKD. The V end lost 10 bases, the J end lost 4 bases, and 18 bases lay between the germline ends. The DNA of the CDR3 is TGTGCCACTCAAAAGGGGGGGCAGCTCTATGGCTACACCTTC. Translating gives CATQKGGQLYGYTF.

This rearrangement joins TRBV4-1 to TRBJ1-1, with 9 bases fitting TRBD1. Germline CDR1 reads MGHRA; CDR2 reads YSYEKL. Losses at the gene ends were 5 bases for V and 4 bases for J; bases not matched to a gene: 5. The CDR3 length is 14 residues. The CDR3 region is CASSYGQGSTEAFF. The CDR3 nucleotides read TGCGCCAGCAGCTATGGACAGGGGAGCACTGAAGCTTTCTTT.

This clonotype has at least ten counts. The rearrangement joins TRBV7-2 to TRBJ1-3; tentatively, D is TRBD1 (6 bases). With 2 bases removed from V and 3 bases from J, the gap between germline ends came to 14 bases. Germline V gives CDR1 SGHTA, CDR2 FQGNSA. The CDR3 is 16 amino acids. CDR3 DNA sequence: TGTGCCAGCAGCTTATTGGGGGGGCGAAATGGAAACACCATATATTTT. It is translated as CASSLLGGRNGNTIYF.